This passage covers 27 T cell receptor beta chains from one sample sequenced in a study of vaccination effects on CD4 cells after COVID-19. Using immunoSEQ multiplex PCR, the repertoire was profiled, and TCRdb retains in-frame clones only, with some absent. The data hold approximately 29,000 clones, with just over 70% observed a single time. After expansion with viral peptide pools in the ViraFEST assay, antigen-specific CD4+ T cells were sequenced. Having been cultured for about 10 days, the cells underwent CD4+ T cell isolation. The individual was infected with SARS-CoV-2 between March and December 2020, as confirmed by PCR. These receptors lack a known antigen. Sequencing used CD4+ T cells from PBMCs cultured with a peptide pool, obtained before COVID-19 vaccination. All receptors derive from a human donor who had a prior SARS-CoV-2 infection.

In nucleotides, the CDR3 is TGTGCCAGCAGCCAAGACCTTCGGCAGGGGGCGGACTATGGCTACACCTTC. Encoded protein: CASSQDLRQGADYGYTF. The chain uses TRBV4-2 and TRBJ1-2, with 8 nucleotides matching TRBD1. Trimming removed 0 bases from V and 3 bases from J; junction bases left unmatched: 9. CDR3 length equals 17 residues. Germline V gene sequence: CDR1 LGHNA, CDR2 YNFKEQ.

The gene calls are TRBV5-6 and TRBJ1-5; the match to TRBD1 covers 9 bases. The trim removed 3 bases at V and 2 bases at J, leaving 12 bases unmatched. Germline CDR1 SGHDT, CDR2 YYEEEE. The CDR3 runs to 18 residues. The CDR3: CASSSTTGQGRGNQPQHF. The CDR3 DNA sequence: TGTGCCAGCAGCTCGACTACGGGACAGGGTAGAGGCAATCAGCCCCAGCATTTT.

The chain carries TRBV19 and TRBJ2-4; D might be TRBD2 (5 bases). The V and J ends lost 8 bases and 1 base respectively, with 15 bases between them. There are 15 residues in the CDR3. Germline-derived CDR1 and CDR2 are LNHDA and SQIVND (reference sequence). This CDR3 is CASGPAGRAKNIQYF. The DNA for the CDR3 is TGTGCCAGTGGGCCCGCGGGCAGGGCCAAAAACATTCAGTACTTC.

This clone was detected only a few times. The chain is built from TRBV11-2 and TRBJ2-7, with D possibly matching TRBD2 (5 bases). This CDR3 is 16 amino acids long. Germline values: CDR1 SGHAT, CDR2 FQNNGV. Trimming took 4 bases from V and 0 from J, leaving 16 bases between them. This CDR3 is CASSYNLPGISYEQYF. In DNA, the CDR3 is TGTGCCAGCAGCTACAACCTTCCGGGAATCTCCTACGAGCAGTACTTC.

This clone was seen a few times. The chain couples TRBV9 to TRBJ1-4; no clear D. This CDR3 comprises 15 residues. V was clipped by 2 bases and J by 7 bases, with 15 bases between them. CDR1 SGDLS and CDR2 YYNGEE come from the germline V gene. CDR3 protein: CASSVNIREGEKLFF. CDR3 in DNA: TGTGCCAGCAGCGTGAATATTCGCGAAGGTGAAAAACTGTTTTTT.

The rearrangement joins TRBV11-2 to TRBJ1-1; D uncertain. Trimming took 5 bases from V and 5 from J, leaving 24 bases between them. The V gene's germline CDR1 is SGHAT and CDR2 FQNNGV. This CDR3 is built from 17 residues. The CDR3 coding sequence is TGTGCCAGCAGCCCGTTTGGCCTAACACAGAGAAATACTGAAGCTTTCTTT. It encodes CASSPFGLTQRNTEAFF.

The V call is TRBV7-9, the J call TRBJ2-7, with TRBD1 as a possible D gene (5 bases). The CDR3 runs 14 residues. CDR1 is SEHNR, CDR2 FQNEAQ, per germline (reference sequence). V shed 2 bases and J shed 2 bases, with 10 bases lying between them. The CDR3 region has the DNA TGTGCCAGCAGCTTATACCAGGGCGCCTACGAGCAGTACTTC. It translates to CASSLYQGAYEQYF.

This clone was seen just once. The rearrangement joins TRBV5-1 to TRBJ2-1; D perhaps matches TRBD2 (5 bases). Trimming removed 2 bases from V and 4 bases from J, with 16 bases in between. Per germline, CDR1 SGHRS and CDR2 YFSETQ. The CDR3 spans 16 residues. CDR3 in amino acids: CASSLTGEQKYNEQFF. In DNA, the CDR3 is TGCGCCAGCAGCTTAACTGGGGAGCAGAAGTACAATGAGCAGTTCTTC.

This rearrangement joins TRBV5-6 to TRBJ2-5, with 8 bases lining up with TRBD1. The CDR3 covers 13 residues. The V and J ends lost 7 bases and 4 bases, in that order; junction bases with no gene match: 6. CDR1 and CDR2 (germline): SGHDT, YYEEEE. The CDR3 sequence is CASLRTGIETQYF. The CDR3 bases are TGTGCCAGCTTGCGGACAGGGATAGAGACCCAGTACTTC.

V and J are TRBV7-3 and TRBJ2-2; 9 bases line up with TRBD2. The CDR3 length is 15 residues. The junction had 5 bases not matched to a gene; V was cut back by 6 bases and J by 3 bases. Germline V gene sequence: CDR1 SGHTA, CDR2 FQGTGA. CDR3 coding DNA: TGTGCCAGCAGATTAGCGGGAGTGGACACCGGGGAGCTGTTTTTT. This sequence encodes CASRLAGVDTGELFF. Based on the CDR3 plus reference TRBV7-3 and TRBJ2-2, the full variable domain is GAGVSQTPSNKVTEKGKYVELRCDPISGHTALYWYRQSLGQGPEFLIYFQGTGAADDSGLPNDRFFAVRPEGSVSTLKIQRTERGDSAVYLCASRLAGVDTGELFFGEGSRLTVL.

The chain uses TRBV3-1 (or the pseudogene TRBV3-2) and TRBJ1-2; the match to TRBD1 covers 8 bases. Unmatched junction bases numbered 1, after V lost 0 bases and J lost 4 bases. CDR3 length equals 14 residues. Germline assignment: CDR1 LGHDT and CDR2 YNNKEL (reference sequence). The CDR3 here is CASSQEGTGYGYTF. CDR3 coding DNA: TGTGCCAGCAGCCAAGAAGGGACAGGCTATGGCTACACCTTC.

This clone was found a few times. One end of the junction does not line up with germline, which may come from a read error. The V and J genes are TRBV15 and TRBJ1-4; D remains unclear. This CDR3 is 13 amino acids long. CDR1 and CDR2 (germline): LNHNV, YYDKDF (reference sequence). CDR3 region: CATSRDTRSTYHF. CDR3 bases: TGTGCCACCAGCAGAGATACAAGGAGCACCTATCATTTT.

The V and J genes are TRBV5-1 and TRBJ1-4; D not certain. CDR1 SGHRS and CDR2 YFSETQ come from the germline V gene. The CDR3 covers 15 residues. Trimming shortened V by 4 bases and J by 0 bases, and 10 bases separated the two germline ends. The CDR3 bases are TGCGCCAGCAGCGAGTCCCCTTCAACTAATGAAAAACTGTTTTTT. Protein sequence: CASSESPSTNEKLFF.

The rearrangement uses TRBV5-1 and TRBJ2-3; unclear D gene. This CDR3 contains 16 residues. Trimming took 0 bases from V and 5 from J, leaving 16 bases between them. Looked up from germline, CDR1 is SGHRS and CDR2 is YFSETQ. The CDR3 spells CASSLVPSSGGDTQYF. The CDR3 DNA is TGCGCCAGCAGCTTGGTTCCTTCCTCGGGCGGAGATACGCAGTATTTT.

V gene TRBV7-2 combines with J gene TRBJ2-5; D is undetermined. This CDR3 comprises 14 residues. Trimming took off 5 bases at V and 9 bases at J, with 19 bases between the two ends. Germline V gene lookup returns CDR1 SGHTA and CDR2 FQGNSA. The CDR3, as DNA: TGTGCCAGCAGCCTACGTGAACAGTCGTCGGCCCAGTACTTC. The encoded protein is CASSLREQSSAQYF.

The chain employs TRBV4-3 and TRBJ2-1, with a possible D match to TRBD1 (6 bases). Per the germline V gene, CDR1 is LGHNA and CDR2 is YSLEER. V was shortened by 4 bases and J by 6 bases, with 13 bases between the two germline ends. CDR3 length: 14 amino acids. The CDR3 coding sequence is TGCGCCAGCAGCCGAACACAGGGTTTCAATGAGCAGTTCTTC. It yields the protein CASSRTQGFNEQFF.

The V call is TRBV12-3 or TRBV12-4, the J call TRBJ1-5, with D uncertain. The germline V and J ends were trimmed by 6 bases and 5 bases, with 8 bases remaining between them. This CDR3 is 12 amino acids long. The CDR3 spells CASSMSDQPQHF. CDR3 sequence (DNA): TGTGCCAGCAGCATGTCAGATCAGCCCCAGCATTTT.

J is TRBJ2-5 and V is TRBV11-3, with D unclear. The CDR3 runs to 14 residues. Per germline, CDR1 SGHNT and CDR2 YENEEA. The germline V and J ends were trimmed by 1 base and 1 base, with 7 bases remaining between them. The CDR3 region is CASSLAGLQETQYF. The CDR3 region has the DNA TGTGCCAGCAGCTTAGCTGGGCTCCAAGAGACCCAGTACTTC.

The rearrangement links TRBV5-4 to TRBJ2-1, with D possibly being TRBD2 (6 bases). The CDR3 consists of 12 residues. The germline V gene encodes CDR1 SGHNT and CDR2 YYREEE (reference sequence). V gave up 3 bases and J gave up 7 bases, with 8 bases separating them. CDR3 DNA sequence: TGTGCCAGCAGCTCCGCGGGGAATGAGCAGTTCTTC. This gives the protein CASSSAGNEQFF.

The V call is TRBV27, the J call TRBJ2-2, with TRBD1 as a possible D gene (5 bases). In germline, CDR1 is MNHEY, CDR2 SMNVEV (reference sequence). The CDR3 has 15 residues. V was trimmed by 3 bases and J by 4 bases, leaving 12 bases between them. The CDR3 region is CASSFFPGPTGELFF. CDR3 in DNA: TGTGCCAGCAGTTTTTTCCCAGGGCCCACCGGGGAGCTGTTTTTT.

The rearrangement links TRBV7-2 to TRBJ2-1; D is unclear. V was trimmed by 3 bases and J by 3 bases, leaving 0 bases between them. CDR1 SGHTA and CDR2 FQGNSA come from the germline V gene. This CDR3 comprises 11 residues. For the CDR3, the DNA is TGTGCCAGCAGCTTCTACAATGAGCAGTTCTTC. Translating gives CASSFYNEQFF.

This clone appeared a few times. This chain links TRBV11-2 with TRBJ1-2; D is uncertain. Germline V CDR1 and CDR2: SGHAT, FQNNGV. The CDR3 has 12 amino acids. V was shortened by 0 bases and J by 2 bases, with 1 base between the two germline ends. The CDR3 sequence: CASSLENYGYTF. CDR3 DNA sequence: TGTGCCAGCAGCTTAGAAAACTATGGCTACACCTTC. Full variable domain (outside the CDR3, taken from reference TRBV11-2 and TRBJ1-2): EAGVAQSPRYKIIEKRQSVAFWCNPISGHATLYWYQQILGQGPKLLIQFQNNGVVDDSQLPKDRFSAERLKGVDSTLKIQPAKLEDSAVYLCASSLENYGYTFGSGTRLTVV.

The CDR3 here is CASSVYGGAREQYF. Here the CDR3 DNA reads TGTGCCAGCAGCGTATATGGGGGGGCGAGGGAGCAGTACTTC. The genes are TRBV7-2 and TRBJ2-7, with D possibly TRBD2 on 7 matching bases. The CDR3 has 14 residues. The germline V and J ends were trimmed by 5 bases and 7 bases, with 18 bases remaining between them. CDR1 is SGHTA and CDR2 is FQGNSA in the germline V gene.

This chain connects TRBV9 to TRBJ2-7, with a tentative D call TRBD2 (6 bases). This CDR3 is 14 amino acids long. V was shortened by 0 bases and J by 6 bases, with 13 bases between the two germline ends. Germline V lookup: CDR1 SGDLS, CDR2 YYNGEE. The CDR3 spells CASSVAPGEGEQYF. In DNA, the CDR3 is TGTGCCAGCAGCGTAGCCCCGGGAGAGGGCGAGCAGTACTTC. The full variable domain, rest sourced from reference TRBV9 and TRBJ2-7, is DSGVTQTPKHLITATGQRVTLRCSPRSGDLSVYWYQQSLDQGLQFLIQYYNGEERAKGNILERFSAQQFPDLHSELNLSSLELGDSALYFCASSVAPGEGEQYFGPGTRLTVT.

This clone was counted a few times. This chain connects TRBV4-1 to TRBJ2-3; TRBD2 aligns across 13 bases. The CDR3 spans 18 residues. Germline V CDR1 and CDR2: MGHRA, YSYEKL. The J segment lost 5 bases and the V segment lost 2 bases, leaving 10 bases of the junction unmatched. CDR3 in DNA: TGCGCCAGCAGCCAAATCGGACTAGCGGGAGAGTCGGGAGATACGCAGTATTTT. Translation: CASSQIGLAGESGDTQYF.

This rearrangement joins TRBV7-9 to TRBJ2-5, with D unresolved. Germline V gene data show CDR1 as SEHNR and CDR2 as FQNEAQ (reference sequence). CDR3 length: 12 amino acids. With 3 bases removed from V and 3 bases from J, the gap between germline ends came to 5 bases. The CDR3 coding sequence is TGTGCCAGCAGCTTCAAAGAAGAGACCCAGTACTTC. It yields the protein CASSFKEETQYF.

The chain links TRBV9 to TRBJ1-5, with 7 positions matching TRBD1. Per the germline V gene, CDR1 is SGDLS and CDR2 is YYNGEE. The CDR3 is 15 amino acids. V was clipped by 3 bases and J by 3 bases; unmatched bases: 6. The CDR3 nucleotides read TGTGCCAGCAGCGACGGGACAGCGAACAATCAGCCCCAGCATTTT. Translating gives CASSDGTANNQPQHF.